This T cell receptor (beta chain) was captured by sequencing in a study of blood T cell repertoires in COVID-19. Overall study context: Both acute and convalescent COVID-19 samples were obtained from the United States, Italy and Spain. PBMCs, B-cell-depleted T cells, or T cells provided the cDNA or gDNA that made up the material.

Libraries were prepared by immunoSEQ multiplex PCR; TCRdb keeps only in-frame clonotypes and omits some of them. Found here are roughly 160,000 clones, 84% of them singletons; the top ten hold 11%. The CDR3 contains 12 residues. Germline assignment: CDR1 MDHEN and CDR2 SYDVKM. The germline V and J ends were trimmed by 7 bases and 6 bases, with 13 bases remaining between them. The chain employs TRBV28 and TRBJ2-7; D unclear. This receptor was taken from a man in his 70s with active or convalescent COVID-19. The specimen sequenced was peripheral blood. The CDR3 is CASNLRSREQYF. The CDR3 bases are TGTGCCAGCAACCTCAGGTCCCGCGAGCAGTACTTC.